This T cell receptor beta chain is from a study of sequential checkpoint blockade in melanoma (dated by TCRdb to the late 2010s). Looking at the study overall: Patients were assigned by 1:1 randomization to either first-line nivolumab followed by ipilimumab (arm A) or ipilimumab followed by nivolumab (arm B). Both trial sequences were followed by maintenance nivolumab.

The treatment or condition label of this sample denotes: randomized to nivolumab then ipilimumab (arm A) or the reverse (arm B). Prior DNA-damaging chemotherapy had not been received by any trial patient. On a FACS Aria II flow cytometer, live CD3+CD8+ cells that were negative for CD19 and CD56 were sorted from thawed PBMCs. The samples were obtained from melanoma patients enrolled in CheckMate 064, an open-label, randomized phase II trial testing sequential checkpoint blockade. Peripheral blood mononuclear cells were collected by leukapheresis, purified with Ficoll-Paque, and frozen in human serum with roughly 10% DMSO. Immediately after sorting, the purity of the sorted blood CD3+CD8+ cells was confirmed to be >98%, and DNA was then extracted. TCRbeta CDR3 regions were immunosequenced from genomic DNA with the immunoSEQ Assay. Before high-throughput sequencing, the genomic DNA was amplified using bias-controlled multiplex PCR. Per the authors' processing: To quantify the absolute abundance of each unique TCRbeta CDR3 region, the sequences were collapsed and filtered. Clonality, defined as 1 minus Pielou's evenness, was calculated using productive rearrangements only. Clones with significantly greater frequencies in on-treatment versus baseline samples were identified using a previously published method. The source is immuneACCESS, and TCRdb retained only in-frame sequences with V and J called. Part of the clones is not carried over; for the studies checked, unresolved V genes explain less than half of this, and the remainder is unexplained. V and J calls and clone size are given by that table; D and trimming were obtained from the DNA. The sample table contains roughly 5,000 clones; only one count was recorded for less than 80% of them. In total, the top ten clones hold approximately 50% of the sample.

The paper's findings and limits, for the study overall: Larger, independent patient cohorts are needed to validate the response-prediction model that combines TCR metrics and mutation burden.

The germline V gene encodes CDR1 ENHRY and CDR2 SYGVKD. A distance of 6 bases separates the germline ends of V and J, which lose 6 bases and 1 base respectively. The CDR3 covers 12 residues, taking in both the cysteine and the phenylalanine. Kept here is only the CDR3 DNA, which spans 36 bases and is read in frame from base 1. This clone has a single count. No antigen is known for it. No much larger clone exists at a distance of one base, and base qualities are not known. This receptor chain uses TRBV10-3 and TRBJ1-1; the D gene remains uncertain. This clonotype was obtained from a human patient with melanoma. Some clones in this sample may be carry-over from other donors' samples. Sequencing used CD8+ T cells sorted from blood (inferred from file names), obtained from a patient given nivolumab and ipilimumab in sequence. The CDR3 reads CAIRGPNTEAFF. The DNA is TGTGCCATCAGGGGCCCGAACACTGAAGCTTTCTTT.